Sequencing of this T cell receptor (beta chain) was carried out in a study of PD-1 blockade in classical Hodgkin lymphoma. TCRdb keeps only in-frame clones here, not all; method: immunoSEQ multiplex PCR. There are about 47,000 clones in the sample; approximately 80% occur only once, and under 20% lies in the top ten. Notes on this clone: The antigen remains undetermined.

The study, taken as a whole, reports: Newly diagnosed patients were said to have less baseline TCR diversity than healthy donors did. CD4+ but not CD8+ TCR diversity rose significantly by C4D1. Whoever responded completely had baseline diversity much like that seen in newly diagnosed patients.

V lost 8 bases and J 0 bases, leaving 14 bases between the germline ends. The CDR3 contains 15 residues. Germline values: CDR1 MRHNA, CDR2 SNTAGT. Time point reported: cycle 4 day 1 (C4D1), after more than five weeks of nivolumab. Each patient's relapse followed autologous stem cell transplantation, and brentuximab vedotin exposure varied. This receptor was obtained from a human donor with classical Hodgkin lymphoma. The chain carries TRBV6-4 and TRBJ1-5, with D unresolved. Sequencing used peripheral blood mononuclear cells (PBMCs), obtained before the fourth cycle of nivolumab. CDR3 sequence reads: CASRQAGSSNQPQHF. The CDR3 bases are TGTGCCAGCCGCCAGGCGGGCAGTAGCAATCAGCCCCAGCATTTT.